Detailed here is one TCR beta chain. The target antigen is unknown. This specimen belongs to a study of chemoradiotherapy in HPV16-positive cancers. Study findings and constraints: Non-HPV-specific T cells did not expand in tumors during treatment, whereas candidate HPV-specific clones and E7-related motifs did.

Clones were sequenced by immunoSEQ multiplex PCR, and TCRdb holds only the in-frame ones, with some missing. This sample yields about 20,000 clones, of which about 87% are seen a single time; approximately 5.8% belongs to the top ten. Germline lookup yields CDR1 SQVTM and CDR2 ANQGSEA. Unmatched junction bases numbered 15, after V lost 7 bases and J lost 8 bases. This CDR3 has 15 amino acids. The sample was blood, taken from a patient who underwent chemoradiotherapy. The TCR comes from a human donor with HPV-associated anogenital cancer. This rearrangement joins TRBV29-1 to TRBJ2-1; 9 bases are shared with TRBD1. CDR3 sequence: CSAQIGTGNLYEQFF. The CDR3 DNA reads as TGCAGCGCCCAAATCGGGACAGGGAATTTGTATGAGCAGTTCTTC.